The next 30 T cell receptor beta chains were all read from a single sample in a study of shared clonotypes between healthy human individuals. This table comes from immunoSEQ multiplex PCR, and its TCRdb copy is limited to in-frame clones, with some not included. The sample holds some 500,000 clones; roughly 95% are singletons and the top ten take approximately 0.067%. Sequencing was done on a sample of naive CD4+ T cells sorted from blood. Subset given: CD45RA+ positively selected. Receptors were obtained from a woman aged 25 to 39 in good health.

This clone has a single count. The V call is TRBV11-2, the J call TRBJ2-1; TRBD1 matches 12 bases. Per the germline V gene, CDR1 is SGHAT and CDR2 is FQNNGV. V shed 6 bases, J shed 8 bases, and the junction held 14 bases outside the gene matches. The CDR3 loop spans 17 amino acids. CDR3 loop: CASRIPGQGARSDEQFF. CDR3 nucleotides: TGTGCCAGCAGGATACCGGGACAGGGGGCGCGTTCCGATGAGCAGTTCTTC.

The gene calls are TRBV19 and TRBJ2-7; 9 bases fit TRBD2. Trimming removed 3 bases from V and 7 bases from J; junction bases left unmatched: 7. Germline CDR1 reads LNHDA; CDR2 reads SQIVND (reference sequence). CDR3 length: 14 amino acids. CDR3 DNA sequence: TGTGCCAGTAGTATCGATAGCGGGAGCAAAGAGCAGTACTTC. It is translated as CASSIDSGSKEQYF.

The genes are TRBV15 and TRBJ2-3, with D possibly matching TRBD1 (5 bases). The ends were cut back, 5 bases at V and 2 bases at J, with 17 bases in the middle. The CDR3 extends over 16 amino acids. From germline, CDR1 is LNHNV and CDR2 YYDKDF (reference sequence). CDR3 amino acids: CATSPRKGALTDTQYF. Here the CDR3 DNA reads TGTGCCACCAGCCCGAGGAAAGGGGCTCTCACAGATACGCAGTATTTT.

V usage is TRBV7-9 and J usage is TRBJ1-3, with a possible D match to TRBD1 (5 bases). The CDR3 consists of 17 residues. The germline V and J ends were trimmed by 1 base and 0 bases, with 13 bases remaining between them. CDR1 and CDR2 (germline): SEHNR, FQNEAQ (reference sequence). CDR3 region: CASSLGGTDPSGNTIYF. In DNA form, the CDR3 reads TGTGCCAGCAGCTTAGGGGGGACCGATCCCTCTGGAAACACCATATATTTT.

The genes are TRBV18 and TRBJ2-3; 13 bases align to TRBD2. Germline values: CDR1 KGHSH, CDR2 LQKENI. V trimming: 4 bases; J trimming: 4 bases; junction bases outside the gene matches: 5. The CDR3 covers 16 residues. CDR3 in amino acids: CASSQGLAGDPDTQYF. CDR3 DNA sequence: TGTGCCAGCTCACAAGGACTAGCGGGAGACCCAGATACGCAGTATTTT.

In DNA form, the CDR3 reads TGTGCCATTGGGGGACAGGATACTATTCAGCCCCAGCATTTT. This encodes CAIGGQDTIQPQHF. The chain carries TRBV10-3 and TRBJ1-5; 8 bases map to TRBD1. This CDR3 region has 14 residues. With V trimmed by 9 bases and J by 6 bases, 10 bases remained unmatched. Germline V lookup: CDR1 ENHRY, CDR2 SYGVKD.

The chain carries TRBV28 and TRBJ2-7, with 8 bases fitting TRBD2. With 6 bases clipped from V and 5 bases from J, the junction kept 21 bases outside the gene matches. The CDR3 extends over 18 amino acids. From germline, CDR1 is MDHEN and CDR2 SYDVKM. The CDR3 coding sequence is TGTGCCAGCAGCCCCCCGGCGGGAGGCCTCATCGGGGTAGACGAGCAGTACTTC. Translation: CASSPPAGGLIGVDEQYF. Supplemented by reference TRBV28 and TRBJ2-7, the full variable domain reads DVKVTQSSRYLVKRTGEKVFLECVQDMDHENMFWYRQDPGLGLRLIYFSYDVKMKEKGDIPEGYSVSREKKERFSLILESASTNQTSMYLCASSPPAGGLIGVDEQYFGPGTRLTVT.

The chain links TRBV19 to TRBJ1-2, with TRBD1 matching 7 bases. Trimming at V came to 0 bases and at J to 4 bases, leaving 5 bases not matched to a gene. The CDR3 loop spans 15 amino acids. CDR1 is LNHDA, CDR2 SQIVND, per germline (reference sequence). The CDR3 spells CASSIDYRGAYGYTF. CDR3 DNA: TGTGCCAGTAGTATAGATTACAGGGGAGCCTATGGCTACACCTTC.

The chain links TRBV21-1 to TRBJ2-7; the table calls TRBD1, which could not be checked here. TRBV21-1 is deemed a pseudogene. The CDR3 has 14 residues. For the CDR3, the DNA is TGTGCCAGCCCCGGACAGGGGGATGCCTACGAGCAGTACTTC. This sequence encodes CASPGQGDAYEQYF.

The V call is TRBV27, the J call TRBJ1-2; the D gene is possibly TRBD1 (6 bases). Germline V gives CDR1 MNHEY, CDR2 SMNVEV (reference sequence). Trimming shortened V by 0 bases and J by 7 bases, and 15 bases separated the two germline ends. This CDR3 spans 15 amino acids. CDR3 in amino acids: CASSLSAGERGGYTF. Here the CDR3 DNA reads TGTGCCAGCAGTTTATCGGCAGGGGAACGCGGTGGCTACACCTTC.

Remarks on this clone: This CDR3 is also generated by other DNA sequences in the sample. The genes are TRBV2 and TRBJ2-1; D not certain. Germline values: CDR1 SNHLY, CDR2 FYNNEI. CDR3 length equals 11 residues. V shed 6 bases and J shed 4 bases, with 4 bases lying between them. This CDR3 reads CASSVYNEQFF. Written as DNA, the CDR3 is TGTGCCAGCAGCGTGTACAATGAGCAGTTCTTC.

The V and J genes are TRBV6-8 and TRBJ2-7; D gene uncertain. Germline CDR1 reads MNHGY; CDR2 reads SAAAGT. Trimming took 7 bases from V and 0 from J, leaving 7 bases between them. This CDR3 spans 12 amino acids. The CDR3 region has the DNA TGTGCCAGCACTACACACTCCTACGAGCAGTACTTC. Protein: CASTTHSYEQYF.

This clone was seen once. This chain joins TRBV5-1 and TRBJ2-5; 10 positions match TRBD2. Germline lookup yields CDR1 SGHRS and CDR2 YFSETQ. Trimming removed 3 bases from V and 5 bases from J; junction bases left unmatched: 7. The CDR3 runs to 15 residues. CDR3 protein: CASSSTSGIGETQYF. The CDR3 coding sequence is TGCGCCAGCAGCTCCACTAGCGGGATTGGTGAGACCCAGTACTTC.

The chain is built from TRBV6-6 and TRBJ2-1; no definite D call. Trimming took 2 bases from V and 8 from J, leaving 10 bases between them. Germline V gene lookup returns CDR1 MNHNY and CDR2 SVGAGI (reference sequence). The length of the CDR3 is 13 residues. The CDR3 DNA follows: TGTGCCAGCAGTTACCCCCCCCTCGATGAGCAGTTCTTC. Its protein product is CASSYPPLDEQFF.

The V call is TRBV29-1, the J call TRBJ2-3, with 9 bases matching TRBD1. The CDR3 has 13 amino acids. Germline V gene lookup returns CDR1 SQVTM and CDR2 ANQGSEA. V lost 5 bases to trimming and J lost 7 bases; unmatched junction nucleotides: 7. The CDR3 is CSVSRQGVYTQYF. The CDR3 DNA reads as TGCAGCGTTTCCCGACAGGGGGTATATACGCAGTATTTT.

CDR3 sequence reads: CASGLVGTYGYTF. CDR3 bases: TGTGCTAGTGGTTTGGTCGGGACCTATGGCTACACCTTC. This chain uses TRBV12-5 with TRBJ1-2, with D possibly being TRBD1 (5 bases). Deletions cut 0 bases from V and 4 bases from J, with 6 bases between. The CDR3 loop spans 13 amino acids. Germline loops: CDR1 LGHNT, CDR2 FRNRAP.

The chain combines TRBV6-5 with TRBJ2-7; D is unclear. Trimming removed 4 bases from V and 0 bases from J, with 10 bases in between. CDR3 length: 14 amino acids. Looked up from germline, CDR1 is MNHEY and CDR2 is SVGAGI. The CDR3 is CASSSDWSSYEQYF. The CDR3 DNA follows: TGTGCCAGCAGTTCCGACTGGAGCTCCTACGAGCAGTACTTC.

This sequence joins TRBV28 and TRBJ1-4; D might be TRBD1 (5 bases). Germline lookup yields CDR1 MDHEN and CDR2 SYDVKM. The CDR3 runs to 14 residues. V gave up 5 bases and J gave up 4 bases, with 11 bases separating them. The CDR3 region has the DNA TGTGCCAGCAGTCTCAGGGCCATTAATGAAAAACTGTTTTTT. It yields the protein CASSLRAINEKLFF.

The V gene is TRBV6-5, the J gene TRBJ1-5; D is undetermined. The CDR3 extends over 13 amino acids. Germline V gene data show CDR1 as MNHEY and CDR2 as SVGAGI. V was pared by 0 bases and J by 5 bases, with 5 bases between. The CDR3, as DNA: TGTGCCAGCAGTTACTCCCTTTATCAGCCCCAGCATTTT. Protein sequence: CASSYSLYQPQHF.

The gene calls are TRBV5-5 and TRBJ1-2, with D perhaps matching TRBD1 (5 bases). The CDR3 spans 16 residues. With 4 bases removed from V and 8 bases from J, the gap between germline ends came to 24 bases. CDR1 and CDR2 from the germline V gene are SGHKS and YYEKEE (reference sequence). CDR3 in amino acids: CASSSWYRPSADGYTF. The CDR3 nucleotides are TGTGCCAGCAGCAGTTGGTACAGGCCCTCCGCGGACGGCTACACCTTC. Using reference TRBV5-5 and TRBJ1-2 for the parts outside the CDR3, the full variable domain is DAGVTQSPTHLIKTRGQQVTLRCSPISGHKSVSWYQQVLGQGPQFIFQYYEKEERGRGNFPDRFSARQFPNYSSELNVNALLLGDSALYLCASSSWYRPSADGYTFGSGTRLTVV.

The CDR3 region has the DNA TGTGCCAGCAGCTCCCCGGGACAGGGGTGGTACGAGCAGTACTTC. Translated, it gives CASSSPGQGWYEQYF. The chain carries TRBV7-2 and TRBJ2-7, with TRBD1 identical over 10 bases. Germline CDR1 and CDR2: SGHTA and FQGNSA. This CDR3 contains 15 residues. V shed 4 bases, J shed 4 bases, and the junction held 7 bases outside the gene matches.

The rearrangement joins TRBV28 to TRBJ1-1, with 7 bases lining up with TRBD1. Trimming at V came to 8 bases and at J to 2 bases, leaving 5 bases not matched to a gene. Germline-derived CDR1 and CDR2 are MDHEN and SYDVKM. CDR3 size: 13 residues. CDR3 in amino acids: CASLGQFNTEAFF. The CDR3 DNA sequence: TGTGCCAGCCTGGGACAGTTCAACACTGAAGCTTTCTTT.

This sequence joins TRBV6-6 and TRBJ2-3; D gene uncertain. Deletions cut 6 bases from V and 8 bases from J, with 9 bases between. CDR1 is MNHNY, CDR2 SVGAGI, per germline (reference sequence). The CDR3 is 11 amino acids. The CDR3 loop is CASRDQGTQYF. CDR3 nucleotide sequence: TGTGCCAGCAGAGACCAAGGTACGCAGTATTTT.

The chain couples TRBV9 to TRBJ2-1; 12 bases match TRBD2. Germline CDR1 SGDLS, CDR2 YYNGEE. There are 17 residues in the CDR3. V trimming: 1 base; J trimming: 6 bases; junction bases outside the gene matches: 8. In nucleotides, the CDR3 is TGTGCCAGCAGCGTACCAGGGGGGACTAGCGGGTTCAATGAGCAGTTCTTC. Protein: CASSVPGGTSGFNEQFF.

This clone appeared a single time. In DNA, the CDR3 is TGTGCCAGCAGTCACACCTACGAGCAGTACTTC. As protein: CASSHTYEQYF. This chain joins TRBV6-1 and TRBJ2-7; D remains unclear. V lost 5 bases to trimming and J lost 2 bases, with 4 bases between them. The germline gives CDR1 MNHNS, CDR2 SASEGT. CDR3 length equals 11 residues.

This chain's CDR3 is CASSPLAGGPDNEQFF. The CDR3 DNA is TGTGCCAGCAGTCCCCTAGCGGGAGGCCCGGACAATGAGCAGTTCTTC. The chain is built from TRBV27 and TRBJ2-1, with TRBD2 identical over 11 bases. Trimming at V came to 5 bases and at J to 5 bases, leaving 8 bases not matched to a gene. Germline CDR1 MNHEY, CDR2 SMNVEV (reference sequence). This CDR3 has 16 amino acids.

The chain uses TRBV30 and TRBJ1-3; tentative D call: TRBD1 (5 bases). Germline CDR1 reads GTSNPN; CDR2 reads SVGIG (reference sequence). There are 14 residues in the CDR3. The V end was cut by 0 bases, the J end by 4 bases, with 10 bases between. CDR3 DNA sequence: TGTGCCTGGAGTGTGGGGCGGAACGGAAACACCATATATTTT. It codes for CAWSVGRNGNTIYF.

This sequence joins TRBV19 and TRBJ1-2; 8 nucleotides line up with TRBD1. The germline V gene has CDR1 LNHDA and CDR2 SQIVND (reference sequence). The CDR3 covers 16 residues. Trimming at V came to 4 bases and at J to 2 bases, leaving 9 bases not matched to a gene. DNA of the CDR3: TGTGCCAGTAGTAGTCTGGGGACAGGCCGCAACTATGGCTACACCTTC. It translates to CASSSLGTGRNYGYTF.

The chain couples TRBV10-1 to TRBJ2-7; 7 positions agree with TRBD2. The CDR3 contains 13 residues. V was clipped by 6 bases and J by 2 bases; unmatched bases: 4. Germline V gene sequence: CDR1 WNHNN, CDR2 SYGVQD (reference sequence). CDR3 in amino acids: CASSREATYEQYF. The CDR3 DNA reads TGCGCCAGCAGCCGGGAGGCAACCTACGAGCAGTACTTC.

The rearrangement links TRBV7-6 to TRBJ2-7; TRBD2 agrees at 14 bases. V was pared by 6 bases and J by 2 bases, with 3 bases of the junction left unmatched. The CDR3 loop spans 15 amino acids. The germline gives CDR1 SGHVS, CDR2 FNYEAQ. CDR3 nucleotide sequence: TGTGCCAGCAGGCGACTAGCGGGAGGGCCCTACGAGCAGTACTTC. This codes for CASRRLAGGPYEQYF. Drawing the rest from reference TRBV7-6 and TRBJ2-7, the complete variable domain is GAGVSQSPRYKVTKRGQDVALRCDPISGHVSLYWYRQALGQGPEFLTYFNYEAQQDKSGLPNDRFSAERPEGSISTLTIQRTEQRDSAMYRCASRRLAGGPYEQYFGPGTRLTVT.